This record covers a single TCR beta chain. Its antigen remains unknown. This sample is drawn from a study of a mutant IDH1 vaccine in newly diagnosed glioma. Time point here: week 47, end of study. Vaccination comprised doses that each held 300 ug of mutant IDH1 20-mer peptide, plus topical imiquimod. Assay: immunoSEQ multiplex PCR; the TCRdb copy retains only in-frame clones and omits some. The sample lists roughly 56,000 clones; about three quarters were seen once. This receptor was obtained from a middle-aged woman with glioma. Some clones in this sample may be carry-over from other donors' samples. The sample here was PBMCs, taken from a glioma patient whose treatment included an IDH1 peptide vaccine.

This CDR3 reads CASSPPGRVLGQPQHF. The DNA of the CDR3 is TGTGCCAGCTCACCACCGGGCAGAGTCTTGGGTCAGCCCCAGCATTTT. This sequence joins TRBV18 and TRBJ1-5; D remains ambiguous. The CDR3 runs 16 residues. The V gene lost 0 bases and the J gene lost 6 bases, with 15 bases spanning the gap. In germline, CDR1 is KGHSH, CDR2 LQKENI.